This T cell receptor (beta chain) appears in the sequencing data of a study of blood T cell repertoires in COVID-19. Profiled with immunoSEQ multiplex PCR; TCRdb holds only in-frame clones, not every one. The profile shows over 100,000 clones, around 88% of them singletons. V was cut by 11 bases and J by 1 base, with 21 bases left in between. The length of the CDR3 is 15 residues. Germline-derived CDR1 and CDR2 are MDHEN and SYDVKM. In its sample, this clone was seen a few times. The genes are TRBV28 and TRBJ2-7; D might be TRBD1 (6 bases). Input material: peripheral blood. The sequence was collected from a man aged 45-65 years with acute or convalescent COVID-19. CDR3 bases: TGTGCCTACCCCTCCGGGCAGGGGATTTCCTACGAGCAGTACTTC. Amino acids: CAYPSGQGISYEQYF.